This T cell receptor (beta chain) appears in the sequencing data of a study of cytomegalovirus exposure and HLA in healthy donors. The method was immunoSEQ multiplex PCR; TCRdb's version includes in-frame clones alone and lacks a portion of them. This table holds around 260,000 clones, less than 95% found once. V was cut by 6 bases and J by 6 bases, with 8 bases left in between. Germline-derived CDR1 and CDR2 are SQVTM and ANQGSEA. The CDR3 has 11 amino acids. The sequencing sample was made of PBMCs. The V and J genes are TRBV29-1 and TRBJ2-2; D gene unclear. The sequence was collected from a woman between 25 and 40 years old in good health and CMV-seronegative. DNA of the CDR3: TGCAGCGTAGTCATTTCCGGGGAGCTGTTTTTT. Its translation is CSVVISGELFF.